This is a list of T cell receptor beta chains from one sample in a study of brain metastases from non-small cell lung cancer. Some clones are missing from TCRdb's copy, which holds only in-frame ones; the method was immunoSEQ multiplex PCR. The table has about 1,800 clones, around 93% seen once; the top ten hold 4% to 5.5%. The source material was primary lung tumor tissue. These TCRs come from a donor older than 35 with non-small cell lung cancer. Each CDR3 is given with its conserved first and last residue. The D gene is left open where the match is weak. Size is omitted from some rows. Given values are once, few, many or a class for expanded clones.

TRBJ1-1 | NA | NA | TRBV19 | 13 | CASSSLYVAEAFF | TGTGCCAGTAGTTCCTTATACGTGGCCGAAGCTTTCTTT
TRBJ2-1 | once | NA | TRBV11-1 | 18 | CASSLALSTVLMNNEQFF | TGTGCCAGCAGCTTAGCGCTTTCGACAGTCCTCATGAACAATGAGCAGTTCTTC
TRBJ2-1 | NA | NA | TRBV28 | 13 | CASSLSRGGEQFF | TGTGCCAGCAGTTTATCGAGGGGCGGTGAGCAGTTCTTC
TRBJ2-7 | NA | NA | TRBV5-4 | 13 | CASSLDGRREQYF | TGTGCCAGCAGCTTGGATGGCAGGCGCGAGCAGTACTTC
TRBJ2-5 | NA | NA | TRBV7-2 | 13 | CASSLRRGETQYF | TGTGCCAGCAGCTTAAGACGCGGGGAGACCCAGTACTTC
TRBJ2-4 | NA | NA | TRBV5-4 | 16 | CASSPDRTRAKNIQYF | TGTGCCAGCAGTCCCGACAGAACTCGAGCCAAAAACATTCAGTACTTC
TRBJ1-1 | NA | TRBD1 | TRBV24-1 | 15 | CATSGGSGQVTEAFF | TGTGCTACCAGTGGAGGGTCAGGACAGGTCACTGAAGCTTTCTTT
TRBJ1-1 | NA | TRBD1 | TRBV2 | 13 | CASSGDRNTEAFF | TGTGCCAGCAGTGGGGACAGGAACACTGAAGCTTTCTTT
TRBJ1-4 | NA | NA | TRBV19 | 14 | CASSRDPFGEKLFF | TGTGCCAGTAGCCGGGACCCTTTTGGTGAAAAACTGTTTTTT
TRBJ1-2 | NA | NA | TRBV5-4 | 15 | CASSLTGQLNYGYTF | TGCGCCAGCAGCTTGACTGGACAGCTTAACTATGGCTACACCTTC
TRBJ2-3 | NA | NA | TRBV7-8 | 13 | CASSLVASDTQYF | TGTGCCAGCAGCTTAGTAGCCTCAGATACGCAGTATTTT
TRBJ2-2 | NA | NA | TRBV12-3/TRBV12-4 | 13 | CASTRTGNRELFF | TGTGCCAGCACCCGAACAGGGAACCGGGAGCTGTTTTTT
TRBJ1-2 | once | NA | TRBV29-1 | 14 | CSVESQTATYGYTF | TGCAGCGTTGAAAGCCAGACGGCTACCTATGGCTACACCTTC
TRBJ2-7 | NA | NA | TRBV11-1 | 16 | CASSFTGDQISYEQYF | TGTGCCAGCAGCTTCACAGGAGACCAGATATCCTACGAGCAGTACTTC
TRBJ1-6 | once | NA | TRBV19 | 16 | CASSTISSRHGSPLHF | TGTGCCAGTAGCACAATTTCCTCTCGACATGGTTCACCCCTCCACTTT
TRBJ2-5 | NA | TRBD1 | TRBV29-1 | 13 | CSVRTGGVKTQYF | TGCAGCGTCCGCACAGGGGGCGTAAAGACCCAGTACTTC
TRBJ1-2 | NA | TRBD1 | TRBV5-4 | 14 | CASSWGQGAGGYTF | TGTGCCAGCAGCTGGGGACAGGGGGCGGGAGGCTACACCTTC
TRBJ2-4 | NA | NA | TRBV6-1 | 14 | CASSEANRKNIQYF | TGTGCCAGCAGTGAAGCAAACAGGAAAAACATTCAGTACTTC
TRBJ1-5 | NA | NA | TRBV6-2/TRBV6-3 | 12 | CASSYLYQPQHF | TGTGCCAGCAGTTACCTTTATCAGCCCCAGCATTTT
TRBJ2-3 | NA | TRBD2 | TRBV16 | 16 | CASSQRGGDSNQPQYF | TGTGCCAGCAGCCAGCGGGGGGGAGATAGCAATCAGCCCCAGTATTTT
TRBJ2-2 | once | TRBD1 | TRBV3-1/TRBV3-2 | 17 | CASSPGGQEKNTGELFF | TGTGCCAGCAGCCCCGGGGGACAGGAAAAAAACACCGGGGAGCTGTTTTTT
TRBJ1-5 | once | NA | TRBV7-2 | 14 | CASSLDRSYQPQHF | TGTGCCAGCAGCTTAGATCGTTCATATCAGCCCCAGCATTTT
TRBJ1-5 | NA | NA | TRBV5-1 | 15 | CASSLAGTNDQPQHF | TGCGCCAGCAGCTTGGCCGGGACGAACGATCAGCCCCAGCATTTT
TRBJ1-1 | NA | NA | TRBV19 | 13 | CASNPGANTEAFF | TGTGCCAGTAATCCAGGGGCAAACACTGAAGCTTTCTTT
TRBJ1-1 | NA | NA | TRBV5-1 | 13 | CASSFDSNTEAFF | TGCGCCAGCAGCTTTGACAGTAACACTGAAGCTTTCTTT
TRBJ1-1 | NA | NA | TRBV20-1 | 10 | CSAATLEAFF | TGCAGTGCCGCAACACTGGAAGCTTTCTTT
TRBJ2-5 | NA | TRBD2 | TRBV19 | 15 | CASSMQRGGRETQYF | TGTGCCAGTAGTATGCAGCGGGGGGGGAGAGAGACCCAGTACTTC